The present entry profiles one TCR beta chain with its context. Methods used by the authors: The assay estimated nucleated cells by amplifying reference gene primers. Repertoires were generated with immunoSEQ multiplex PCR, while TCRdb's copy carries only in-frame clones and drops some. That table furnishes V, J and clone size, whereas the DNA furnished D and trimming. This sample has approximately 60,000 clones, with more than 65% found just once. This sample is drawn from a study of blood T cell repertoires in COVID-19. Looking at the study overall: The samples span acute and convalescent COVID-19 from the United States, Italy and Spain. The cDNA or gDNA used as material had been derived from T cells, B-cell-depleted T cells, or PBMCs.

There are 14 residues in the CDR3. The V end was cut by 2 bases, the J end by 6 bases, with 11 bases between. Germline V gene lookup returns CDR1 WSHSY and CDR2 SAAADI. The source is an elderly woman with active or convalescent COVID-19. Material: peripheral blood. The chain links TRBV10-2 to TRBJ1-3; D call uncertain. The CDR3 sequence: CASSEAAAVNTIYF. The DNA for the CDR3 is TGCGCCAGCAGTGAGGCGGCAGCTGTAAACACCATATATTTT.